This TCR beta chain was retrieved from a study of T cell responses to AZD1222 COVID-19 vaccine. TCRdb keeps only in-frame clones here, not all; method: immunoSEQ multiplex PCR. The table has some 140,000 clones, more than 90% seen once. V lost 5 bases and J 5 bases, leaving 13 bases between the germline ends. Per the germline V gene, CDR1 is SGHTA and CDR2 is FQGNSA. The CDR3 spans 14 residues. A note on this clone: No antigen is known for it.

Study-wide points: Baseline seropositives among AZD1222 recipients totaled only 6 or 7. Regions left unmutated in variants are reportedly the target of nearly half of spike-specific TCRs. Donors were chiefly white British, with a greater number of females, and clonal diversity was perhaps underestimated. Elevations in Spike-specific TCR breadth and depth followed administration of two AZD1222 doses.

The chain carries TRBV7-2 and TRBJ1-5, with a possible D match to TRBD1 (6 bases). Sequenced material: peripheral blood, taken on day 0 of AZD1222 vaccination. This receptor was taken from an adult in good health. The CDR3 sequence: CASSPPGGYQPQHF. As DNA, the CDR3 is TGTGCCAGCAGCCCGCCCGGGGGCTATCAGCCCCAGCATTTT.